Following are 27 T cell receptor beta chains from one sample sequenced in a study of shared clonotypes between healthy human individuals. Assay: immunoSEQ multiplex PCR; the TCRdb copy retains only in-frame clones and omits some. The sample records around 600,000 clones, 95% being singletons. Naive-designated CD8 cells lacked CD45RO, were positively enriched for CCR7, and omitted terminally differentiated effector memory CD45RA+ cells. Material: naive CD8+ T cells sorted from blood. These receptors originate from a woman aged 30 to 39 in good health.

In the case of this clone: The sample has other DNA sequences that encode this CDR3 too. The chain couples TRBV6-5 to TRBJ2-7; D might be TRBD2 (5 bases). V was clipped by 2 bases and J by 1 base, with 6 bases between them. Germline CDR1 is MNHEY and CDR2 is SVGAGI. This CDR3 is 13 amino acids long. In DNA, the CDR3 is TGTGCCAGCAGTTACAGCGGTTCCTACGAGCAGTACTTC. Residues: CASSYSGSYEQYF.

The V call is TRBV13, the J call TRBJ1-5; TRBD1 might be the D (6 bases). The CDR3 loop spans 15 amino acids. CDR1 is PRHDT, CDR2 FYEKMQ, per germline (reference sequence). Trimming stripped 0 bases from V and 6 bases from J, with 12 bases between. Here the CDR3 reads CASSLGQGGGQPQHF. The CDR3 DNA is TGTGCCAGCAGCTTAGGACAGGGAGGGGGTCAGCCCCAGCATTTT.

The chain has TRBV6-9 and TRBJ2-7; D may correspond to TRBD1 or TRBD2 (5 bases each). CDR3 size: 16 residues. V was pared by 6 bases and J by 4 bases, with 22 bases between. The germline V gene encodes CDR1 MNHGY and CDR2 SVAAGI. The CDR3 DNA sequence: TGTGCCAGCAGACTGATCGGGACCAGCGGTTTATACGAGCAGTACTTC. This gives the protein CASRLIGTSGLYEQYF.

The gene calls are TRBV27 and TRBJ2-1; D is undetermined. This CDR3 contains 16 residues. V lost 0 bases and J lost 6, with 15 bases in between. The germline gives CDR1 MNHEY, CDR2 SMNVEV (reference sequence). The CDR3 bases are TGTGCCAGCAGTTTATCGGAGCTAAGCCAGCCCAATGAGCAGTTCTTC. Translating it yields CASSLSELSQPNEQFF.

The CDR3 is CASSLGRQETQYF. The CDR3 nucleotides are TGTGCCAGCAGTTTGGGGAGGCAAGAGACCCAGTACTTC. The chain links TRBV28 to TRBJ2-5, with a tentative D call TRBD2 (6 bases). Germline V gives CDR1 MDHEN, CDR2 SYDVKM. V was cut by 3 bases and J by 2 bases, with 7 bases left in between. CDR3 length equals 13 residues. The complete variable domain, with remaining parts taken from reference TRBV28 and TRBJ2-5, reads DVKVTQSSRYLVKRTGEKVFLECVQDMDHENMFWYRQDPGLGLRLIYFSYDVKMKEKGDIPEGYSVSREKKERFSLILESASTNQTSMYLCASSLGRQETQYFGPGTRLLVL.

The CDR3 protein is CASSSLAASESYNEQFF. The CDR3 region has the DNA TGTGCCAGCAGCTCGCTCGCGGCTAGCGAGTCCTACAATGAGCAGTTCTTC. This chain links TRBV5-5 with TRBJ2-1; D may be TRBD2 (6 bases). V was trimmed by 3 bases and J by 1 base, leaving 17 bases between them. Germline assignment: CDR1 SGHKS and CDR2 YYEKEE (reference sequence). The CDR3 totals 17 residues.

The sample holds one count of this clone. The chain combines TRBV27 with TRBJ2-1; 7 bases map to TRBD2. The CDR3 contains 16 residues. Germline trimming cut 6 bases from V and 7 bases from J; bases unmatched to any gene: 15. Germline values: CDR1 MNHEY, CDR2 SMNVEV (reference sequence). The CDR3 DNA follows: TGTGCCAGCAGCCCCTCGAGTGGGACTATAGGGAATGAGCAGTTCTTC. Protein sequence: CASSPSSGTIGNEQFF.

This clone was seen a handful of times. The V call is TRBV29-1, the J call TRBJ2-1, with 9 bases fitting TRBD1. The CDR3 is made up of 13 amino acids. V dropped 4 bases and J dropped 5; count of bases not matched to a gene: 3. The germline gives CDR1 SQVTM, CDR2 ANQGSEA. As DNA, the CDR3 is TGCAGCGTTGGGACAGGGGACGACAATGAGCAGTTCTTC. Translated, it gives CSVGTGDDNEQFF.

The gene calls are TRBV6-6 and TRBJ2-5; 10 positions agree with TRBD2. The germline CDR1 and CDR2 sequences are MNHNY and SVGAGI (reference sequence). V dropped 6 bases and J dropped 3; count of bases not matched to a gene: 7. CDR3 length equals 15 residues. The CDR3 sequence: CASSPLAGVKETQYF. Written as DNA, the CDR3 is TGTGCCAGCAGCCCCCTAGCGGGAGTAAAAGAGACCCAGTACTTC.

This rearrangement joins TRBV9 to TRBJ2-7; TRBD2 matches at 7 bases. The trim removed 2 bases at V and 0 bases at J, leaving 8 bases unmatched. This CDR3 contains 16 residues. Germline loops: CDR1 SGDLS, CDR2 YYNGEE. DNA for the CDR3: TGTGCCAGCAGCGTTGATGCTGGCGGGAGCTCCTACGAGCAGTACTTC. Its translation is CASSVDAGGSSYEQYF.

This rearrangement joins TRBV4-1 to TRBJ2-5, with unresolved D. Trimming took 3 bases from V and 5 from J, leaving 13 bases between them. There are 14 residues in the CDR3. Germline V gives CDR1 MGHRA, CDR2 YSYEKL. The CDR3 DNA follows: TGCGCCAGCAGCCAGCTTTACTCTGTTGAGACCCAGTACTTC. Translation: CASSQLYSVETQYF.

This sequence joins TRBV29-1 and TRBJ1-2; possible D gene TRBD1, 6 bases. The CDR3 sequence is 18 residues long. With 0 bases removed from V and 8 bases from J, the gap between germline ends came to 28 bases. Per the germline V gene, CDR1 is SQVTM and CDR2 is ANQGSEA. CDR3 protein: CSVEEWLGGRESLYGYTF. The DNA for the CDR3 is TGCAGCGTTGAAGAGTGGCTGGGGGGCAGGGAGAGTCTTTACGGCTACACCTTC.

The V gene is TRBV28, the J gene TRBJ2-2; D is perhaps TRBD1 (6 bases). The CDR3 runs to 17 residues. V was trimmed by 5 bases and J by 5 bases, leaving 21 bases between them. Germline assignment: CDR1 MDHEN and CDR2 SYDVKM. The CDR3 DNA reads as TGTGCCAGCAGTATACCCTACCGGACAGAGGCTACCGGGGAGCTGTTTTTT. Translating it yields CASSIPYRTEATGELFF.

The V gene is TRBV2, the J gene TRBJ1-2, with TRBD1 as a possible D gene (5 bases). Trimming removed 1 base from V and 4 bases from J, with 13 bases in between. The length of the CDR3 is 15 residues. Per germline, CDR1 SNHLY and CDR2 FYNNEI. In nucleotides, the CDR3 is TGTGCCAGCAGTGAAGTCGGGGGATTCTTCTATGGCTACACCTTC. It encodes CASSEVGGFFYGYTF.

The V gene is TRBV7-8, the J gene TRBJ2-1, with TRBD1 identical over 9 bases. The V gene end was trimmed by 5 bases and the J gene end by 3 bases; junction bases not matched to a gene: 8. The CDR3 runs to 16 residues. Germline V CDR1 and CDR2: SGHVS, FQNEAQ. Here the CDR3 DNA reads TGTGCCAGCAGCCCCTTGACAGGGGGAAGCTACAATGAGCAGTTCTTC. It translates to CASSPLTGGSYNEQFF. Using reference TRBV7-8 and TRBJ2-1 for the parts outside the CDR3, the full variable domain is GAGVSQSPRYKVAKRGQDVALRCDPISGHVSLFWYQQALGQGPEFLTYFQNEAQLDKSGLPSDRFFAERPEGSVSTLKIQRTQQEDSAVYLCASSPLTGGSYNEQFFGPGTRLTVL.

The chain is built from TRBV4-1 and TRBJ2-2, with unresolved D. There are 15 residues in the CDR3. Trimming took 1 base from V and 2 from J, leaving 8 bases between them. Germline loops: CDR1 MGHRA, CDR2 YSYEKL. In DNA, the CDR3 is TGCGCCAGCAGCCAAGCCCCTGCTAACACCGGGGAGCTGTTTTTT. This sequence encodes CASSQAPANTGELFF.

The genes are TRBV27 and TRBJ2-7; TRBD2 aligns across 8 bases. Germline V gene sequence: CDR1 MNHEY, CDR2 SMNVEV (reference sequence). This CDR3 contains 15 residues. Trimming cost V 3 bases and J 3 bases; bases outside gene matches: 7. CDR3 sequence: CASSFSGSLLYEQYF. CDR3 coding DNA: TGTGCCAGCAGTTTCAGCGGGAGCCTCCTCTACGAGCAGTACTTC.

In this sample, this clone turned up once. The V and J genes are TRBV5-5 and TRBJ2-7; TRBD2 might be the D (6 bases). V was clipped by 1 base and J by 3 bases, with 8 bases between them. The CDR3 spans 13 residues. Germline loops: CDR1 SGHKS, CDR2 YYEKEE (reference sequence). This chain's CDR3 is CASSLRGIYEQYF. CDR3 nucleotide sequence: TGTGCCAGCAGCTTGCGGGGGATCTACGAGCAGTACTTC.

V gene TRBV27 combines with J gene TRBJ2-4; 8 nucleotides match TRBD1. CDR3 length: 16 amino acids. Per the germline V gene, CDR1 is MNHEY and CDR2 is SMNVEV (reference sequence). The V gene end was trimmed by 5 bases and the J gene end by 0 bases; junction bases not matched to a gene: 6. The CDR3 spells CASSDRTGRAKNIQYF. As DNA, the CDR3 is TGTGCCAGCAGTGACCGGACAGGGCGAGCCAAAAACATTCAGTACTTC.

The J gene is TRBJ1-5, the V gene TRBV27, with 7 bases matching TRBD1. V lost 3 bases to trimming and J lost 1 base; unmatched junction nucleotides: 6. The CDR3 is made up of 16 amino acids. Germline V gene sequence: CDR1 MNHEY, CDR2 SMNVEV (reference sequence). The CDR3: CASSLGAGGSNQPQHF. CDR3 nucleotide sequence: TGTGCCAGCAGTTTGGGTGCAGGGGGAAGCAATCAGCCCCAGCATTTT.

The genes are TRBV9 and TRBJ2-1, with D possibly being TRBD2 (6 bases). Germline V gene data show CDR1 as SGDLS and CDR2 as YYNGEE. Trimming removed 4 bases at V and 1 base at J, with 9 bases between. This CDR3 has 14 residues. CDR3 residues: CASSRRGSYNEQFF. CDR3 sequence (DNA): TGTGCCAGCAGCCGCCGGGGGTCCTACAATGAGCAGTTCTTC.

Worth noting for this clone: The same CDR3 arises from other DNA sequences in this sample as well. The chain combines TRBV9 with TRBJ2-5; D is unresolved. Germline CDR1 SGDLS, CDR2 YYNGEE. The CDR3 runs to 15 residues. Trimming left V 0 bases short and J 2 bases short, with 11 bases between. The CDR3 DNA sequence: TGTGCCAGCAGCGTAGGAGGCAGCACACAAGAGACCCAGTACTTC. Its protein product is CASSVGGSTQETQYF.

The genes are TRBV28 and TRBJ1-1, with TRBD1 as a possible D gene (5 bases). The CDR3 sequence is 11 residues long. With 9 bases removed from V and 5 bases from J, the gap between germline ends came to 10 bases. The germline V gene encodes CDR1 MDHEN and CDR2 SYDVKM. CDR3 bases: TGTGCCAGTAGGGGATGGACTGAAGCTTTCTTT. Translated, it gives CASRGWTEAFF.

The V call is TRBV6-5, the J call TRBJ2-2, with 8 bases matching TRBD2. Trimming took 2 bases from V and 5 from J; bases not matched to a gene: 4. This CDR3 spans 15 amino acids. Looked up from germline, CDR1 is MNHEY and CDR2 is SVGAGI. CDR3 loop: CASSYRKRETGELFF. CDR3 nucleotide sequence: TGTGCCAGCAGTTACCGGAAGCGGGAGACCGGGGAGCTGTTTTTT.

DNA of the CDR3: TGTGCAAGTCGCTTCGGACAGGGTGAATATAGCAATCAGCCCCAGCATTTT. It encodes CASRFGQGEYSNQPQHF. V usage is TRBV12-2 and J usage is TRBJ1-5; the table's D call of TRBD1 was not tested on the DNA. TRBV12-2 is a recognized pseudogene. The CDR3 is 17 amino acids.

The chain joins TRBV30 to TRBJ2-1; D is unclear. V dropped 0 bases and J dropped 5 bases, with 5 bases sitting between them. Germline V gene data show CDR1 as GTSNPN and CDR2 as SVGIG (reference sequence). CDR3 length equals 12 residues. The CDR3: CAWSVFDNEQFF. In DNA form, the CDR3 reads TGTGCCTGGAGTGTATTTGACAATGAGCAGTTCTTC.

The chain carries TRBV6-1 and TRBJ1-2, with TRBD1 matching 8 bases. The CDR3 is 16 residues long. V dropped 0 bases and J dropped 4; count of bases not matched to a gene: 7. CDR1 and CDR2 (germline): MNHNS, SASEGT. In DNA form, the CDR3 reads TGTGCCAGCAGTGAAGCGCGGAGGGACAGGATCTATGGCTACACCTTC. Its protein is CASSEARRDRIYGYTF.